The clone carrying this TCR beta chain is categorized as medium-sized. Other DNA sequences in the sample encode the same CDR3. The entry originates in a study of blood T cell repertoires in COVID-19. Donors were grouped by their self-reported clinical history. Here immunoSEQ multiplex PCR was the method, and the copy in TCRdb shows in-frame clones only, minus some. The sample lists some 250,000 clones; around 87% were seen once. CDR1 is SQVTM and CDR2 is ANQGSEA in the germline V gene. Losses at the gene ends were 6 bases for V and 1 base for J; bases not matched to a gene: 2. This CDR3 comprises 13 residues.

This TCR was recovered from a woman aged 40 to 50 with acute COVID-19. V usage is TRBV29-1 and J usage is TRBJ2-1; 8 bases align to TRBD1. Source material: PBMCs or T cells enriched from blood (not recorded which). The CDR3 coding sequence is TGCAGCGTCACAGGGGGGTCCTACAATGAGCAGTTCTTC. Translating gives CSVTGGSYNEQFF.